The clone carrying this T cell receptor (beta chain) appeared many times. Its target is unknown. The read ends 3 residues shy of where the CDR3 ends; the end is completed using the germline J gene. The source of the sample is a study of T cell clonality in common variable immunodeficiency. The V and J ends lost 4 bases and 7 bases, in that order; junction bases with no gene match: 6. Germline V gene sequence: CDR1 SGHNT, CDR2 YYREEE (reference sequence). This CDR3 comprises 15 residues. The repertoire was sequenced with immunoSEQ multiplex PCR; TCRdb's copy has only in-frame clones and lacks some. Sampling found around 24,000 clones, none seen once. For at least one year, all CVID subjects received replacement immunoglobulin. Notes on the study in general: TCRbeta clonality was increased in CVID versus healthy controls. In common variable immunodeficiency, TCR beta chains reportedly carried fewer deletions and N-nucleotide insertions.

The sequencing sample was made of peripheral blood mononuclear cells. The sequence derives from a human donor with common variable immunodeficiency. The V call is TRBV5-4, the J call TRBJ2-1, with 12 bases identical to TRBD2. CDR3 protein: CASSRLAGVANEQFF. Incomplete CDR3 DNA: TGTGCCAGCAGCAGACTAGCGGGAGTTGCAAATGAG.